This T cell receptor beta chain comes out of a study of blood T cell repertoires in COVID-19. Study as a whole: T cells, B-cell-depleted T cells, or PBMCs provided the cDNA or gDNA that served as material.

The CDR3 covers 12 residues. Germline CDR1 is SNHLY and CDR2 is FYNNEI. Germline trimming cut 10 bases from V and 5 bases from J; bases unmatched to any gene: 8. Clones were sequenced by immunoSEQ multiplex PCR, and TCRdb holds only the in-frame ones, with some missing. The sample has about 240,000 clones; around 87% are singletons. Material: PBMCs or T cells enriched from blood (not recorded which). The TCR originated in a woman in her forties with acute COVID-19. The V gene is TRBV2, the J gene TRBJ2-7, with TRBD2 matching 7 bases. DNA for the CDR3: TGTGCCACCGGACTAGGAGGCGACGAGCAGTACTTC. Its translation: CATGLGGDEQYF.